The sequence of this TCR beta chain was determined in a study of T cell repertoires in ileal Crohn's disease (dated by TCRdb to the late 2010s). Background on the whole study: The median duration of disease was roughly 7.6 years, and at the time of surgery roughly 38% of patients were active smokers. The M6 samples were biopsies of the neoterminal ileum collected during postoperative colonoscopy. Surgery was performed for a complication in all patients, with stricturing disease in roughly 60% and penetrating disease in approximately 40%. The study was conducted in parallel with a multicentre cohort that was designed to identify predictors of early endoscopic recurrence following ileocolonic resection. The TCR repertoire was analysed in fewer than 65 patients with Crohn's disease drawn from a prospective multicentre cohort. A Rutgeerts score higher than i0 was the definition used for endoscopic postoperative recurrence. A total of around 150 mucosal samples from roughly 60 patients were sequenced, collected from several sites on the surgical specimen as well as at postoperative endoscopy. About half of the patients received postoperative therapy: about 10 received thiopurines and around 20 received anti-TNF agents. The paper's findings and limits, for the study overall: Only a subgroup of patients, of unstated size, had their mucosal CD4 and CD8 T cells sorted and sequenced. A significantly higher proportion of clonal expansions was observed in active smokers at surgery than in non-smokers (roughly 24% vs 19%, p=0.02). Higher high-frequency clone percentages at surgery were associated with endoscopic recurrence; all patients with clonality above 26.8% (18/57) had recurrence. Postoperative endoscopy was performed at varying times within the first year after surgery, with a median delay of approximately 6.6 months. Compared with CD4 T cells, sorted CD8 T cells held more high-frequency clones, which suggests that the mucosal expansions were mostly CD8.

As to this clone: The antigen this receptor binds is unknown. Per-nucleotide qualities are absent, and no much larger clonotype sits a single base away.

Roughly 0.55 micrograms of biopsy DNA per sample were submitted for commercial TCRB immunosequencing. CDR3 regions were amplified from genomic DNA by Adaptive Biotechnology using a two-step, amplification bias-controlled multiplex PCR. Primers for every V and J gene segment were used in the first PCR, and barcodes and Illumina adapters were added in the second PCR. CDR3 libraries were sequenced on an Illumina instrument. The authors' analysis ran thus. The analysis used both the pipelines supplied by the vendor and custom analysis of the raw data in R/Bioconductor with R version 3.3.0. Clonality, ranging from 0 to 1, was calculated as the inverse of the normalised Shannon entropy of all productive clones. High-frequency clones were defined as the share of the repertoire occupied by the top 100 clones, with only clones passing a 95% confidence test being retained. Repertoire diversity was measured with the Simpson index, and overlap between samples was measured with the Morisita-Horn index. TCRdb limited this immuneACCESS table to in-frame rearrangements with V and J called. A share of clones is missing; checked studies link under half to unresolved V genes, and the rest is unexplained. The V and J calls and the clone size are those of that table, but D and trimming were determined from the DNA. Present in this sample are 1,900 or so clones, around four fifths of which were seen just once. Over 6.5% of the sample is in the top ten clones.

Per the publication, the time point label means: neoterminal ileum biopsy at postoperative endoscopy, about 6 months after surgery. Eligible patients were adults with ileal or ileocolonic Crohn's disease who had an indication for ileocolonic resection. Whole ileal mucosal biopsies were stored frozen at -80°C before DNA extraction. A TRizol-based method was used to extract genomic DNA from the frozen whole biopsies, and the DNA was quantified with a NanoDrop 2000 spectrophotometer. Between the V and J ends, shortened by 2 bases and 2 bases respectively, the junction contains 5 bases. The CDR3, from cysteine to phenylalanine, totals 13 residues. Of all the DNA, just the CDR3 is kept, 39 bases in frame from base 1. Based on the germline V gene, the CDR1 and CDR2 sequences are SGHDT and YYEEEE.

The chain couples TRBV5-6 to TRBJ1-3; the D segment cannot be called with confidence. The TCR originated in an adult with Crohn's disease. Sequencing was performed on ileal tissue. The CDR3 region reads CASSLTAGNTIYF. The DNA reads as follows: TGTGCCAGCAGCTTAACAGCTGGAAACACCATATATTTT.